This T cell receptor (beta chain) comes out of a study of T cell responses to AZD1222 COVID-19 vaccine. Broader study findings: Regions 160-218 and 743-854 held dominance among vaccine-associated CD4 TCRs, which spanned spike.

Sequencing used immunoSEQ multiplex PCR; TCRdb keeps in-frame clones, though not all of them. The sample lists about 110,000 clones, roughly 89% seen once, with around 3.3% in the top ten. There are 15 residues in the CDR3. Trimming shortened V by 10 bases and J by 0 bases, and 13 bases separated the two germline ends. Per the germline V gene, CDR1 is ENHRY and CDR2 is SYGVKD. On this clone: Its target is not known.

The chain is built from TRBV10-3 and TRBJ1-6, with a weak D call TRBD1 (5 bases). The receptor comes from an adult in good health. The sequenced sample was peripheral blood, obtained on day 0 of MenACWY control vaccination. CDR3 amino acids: CATEAGSSYNSPLHF. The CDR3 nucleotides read TGTGCCACCGAAGCAGGGAGCTCCTATAATTCACCCCTCCACTTT.